This T cell receptor (beta chain) emerged from a study of shared clonotypes between healthy human individuals. General study points: Shared clonotypes across all four donors exceeded non-shared ones in generation probability.

In germline, CDR1 is SGHRS, CDR2 YFSETQ. V gave up 4 bases and J gave up 1 base, with 5 bases separating them. This CDR3 comprises 12 residues. With regard to this clone: No antigen is known for it. Other nucleotide sequences in the sample specify the same CDR3.

Using immunoSEQ multiplex PCR, the repertoire was profiled, and TCRdb retains in-frame clones only, with some absent. The top ten hold 0.1% to 0.15% of the sample, which has about 2 million clones, about 95% seen once. The material sequenced was naive CD4+ T cells sorted from blood. As to subset: CD45RA+ positively selected. This rearrangement joins TRBV5-1 to TRBJ1-1; no reliable D call. This clonotype was sampled from a man aged 18 to 30 in good health. The CDR3, as DNA: TGCGCCAGCAGCCTCCAGAACACTGAAGCTTTCTTT. Translated, it gives CASSLQNTEAFF.